One and the same sample provided the 9 T cell receptor beta chains below, sequenced in a study of early T cells in non-severe SARS-CoV-2 infection. TCRdb re-analysed the 5' RACE reads in MiXCR, keeping a single row per CDR3 protein. Among tens of thousands of distinct CDR3 sequences, 9.5% to 13% were seen once, and the ten largest hold 6.4%. Sequenced sample: whole blood. The receptors here all came from an adult who was a healthcare worker with PCR-confirmed SARS-CoV-2 infection or an uninfected control (not recorded which).

This chain joins TRBV12-3 or TRBV12-4 and TRBJ2-7; 7 bases are a match to TRBD1. V lost 5 bases, J lost 3 bases, and 7 bases stayed unmatched. The CDR3 is 14 residues long. Here the CDR3 DNA reads TGTGCCAGCAGTCCGGGACAGTATCACTACGAGCAGTACTTC. Amino acid sequence: CASSPGQYHYEQYF.

The table lists this clonotype with a few counts. The chain carries TRBV6-2 or TRBV6-3 and TRBJ2-1; no clear D gene. V was cut by 6 bases and J by 4 bases, with 10 bases left in between. CDR1 and CDR2 from the germline V gene are MNHEY and SVGEGT. The CDR3 covers 13 residues. CDR3 DNA sequence: TGTGCCAGCAGAGAAAGCTTATACAATGAGCAGTTCTTC. This gives the protein CASRESLYNEQFF.

This clonotype has a count of ten or more. The CDR3 reads CASRAPSSEAFF. DNA for the CDR3: TGTGCCAGCAGGGCCCCGAGCAGCGAAGCTTTCTTT. This chain links TRBV28 with TRBJ1-1, with D hard to call. Trimming took off 6 bases at V and 8 bases at J, with 13 bases between the two ends. The CDR3 has 12 amino acids. CDR1 is MDHEN and CDR2 is SYDVKM in the germline V gene. Supplemented by reference TRBV28 and TRBJ1-1, the full variable domain reads DVKVTQSSRYLVKRTGEKVFLECVQDMDHENMFWYRQDPGLGLRLIYFSYDVKMKEKGDIPEGYSVSREKKERFSLILESASTNQTSMYLCASRAPSSEAFFGQGTRLTVV.

The chain couples TRBV6-1 to TRBJ2-7; D unclear. Trimming cost V 2 bases and J 3 bases, with 5 bases left between them. Germline CDR1 is MNHNS and CDR2 is SASEGT. This CDR3 is built from 12 residues. The CDR3 DNA follows: TGTGCCAGCAGTGAAACCTACTACGAGCAGTACTTC. Translating it yields CASSETYYEQYF.

This clonotype was observed many times. This chain uses TRBV6-5 with TRBJ1-2; tentative D call: TRBD1 (5 bases). This CDR3 has 12 residues. Germline V gene sequence: CDR1 MNHEY, CDR2 SVGAGI. Trimming took off 3 bases at V and 8 bases at J, with 10 bases between the two ends. The CDR3 here is CASSYAGGGYTF. The CDR3 DNA reads as TGTGCCAGCAGTTATGCTGGGGGAGGCTACACCTTC.

The rearrangement joins TRBV6-1 to TRBJ1-1, with 8 positions matching TRBD1. The CDR3 is made up of 13 amino acids. V lost 2 bases to trimming and J lost 10 bases; unmatched junction nucleotides: 6. Per the germline V gene, CDR1 is MNHNS and CDR2 is SASEGT. The CDR3: CASSESGQGVAFF. The CDR3, as DNA: TGTGCCAGCAGTGAATCTGGACAGGGCGTAGCTTTCTTT.

This sequence joins TRBV20-1 and TRBJ2-1, with 9 nucleotides matching TRBD1. V lost 6 bases and J lost 6; bases outside the gene matches: 3. Germline-derived CDR1 and CDR2 are DFQATT and SNEGSKA (reference sequence). This CDR3 contains 12 residues. Here the CDR3 reads CSADRGSNEQFF. As DNA, the CDR3 is TGCAGTGCGGACAGGGGATCCAATGAGCAGTTCTTC.

The chain links TRBV20-1 to TRBJ2-7; D tentatively reads TRBD1 or TRBD2 (6 bases each). CDR1 is DFQATT and CDR2 is SNEGSKA in the germline V gene (reference sequence). This CDR3 has 14 residues. Trimming cost V 3 bases and J 5 bases, with 17 bases left between them. CDR3 DNA sequence: TGCAGTGCTAGGGGTACGGGGGCAAGCGACGAGCAGTACTTC. This gives the protein CSARGTGASDEQYF.

This clonotype was observed a few times. The chain has TRBV7-9 and TRBJ2-3; the D gene is possibly TRBD2 (6 bases). Germline V gene sequence: CDR1 SEHNR, CDR2 FQNEAQ (reference sequence). The CDR3 length is 13 residues. The V end lost 8 bases, the J end lost 6 bases, and 15 bases lay between the germline ends. The CDR3 nucleotides are TGTGCCAGCGTCGTCCTTGGGGGGGATACGCAGTATTTT. This codes for CASVVLGGDTQYF. Filled out from reference TRBV7-9 and TRBJ2-3, the complete variable domain reads DTGVSQNPRHKITKRGQNVTFRCDPISEHNRLYWYRQTLGQGPEFLTYFQNEAQLEKSRLLSDRFSAERPKGSFSTLEIQRTEQGDSAMYLCASVVLGGDTQYFGPGTRLTVL.